The 10 T cell receptor beta chains below come from one sample, sequenced in a study of T cell changes during pregnancy in multiple sclerosis. Here immunoSEQ multiplex PCR was the method, and the copy in TCRdb shows in-frame clones only, minus some. The data hold tens of thousands of clones, with around 93% observed a single time. The sequencing here drew on CD4+ T cells from peripheral blood mononuclear cells, taken in the third trimester of pregnancy. All receptors derive from a female donor with multiple sclerosis, enrolled in a pregnancy study.

The gene calls are TRBV4-3 and TRBJ2-5; D gene unclear. V was pared by 0 bases and J by 1 base, with 6 bases between. Germline V lookup: CDR1 LGHNA, CDR2 YSLEER. This CDR3 is 14 amino acids long. Here the CDR3 reads CASSQDSTQETQYF. In DNA, the CDR3 is TGCGCCAGCAGCCAAGATTCTACCCAAGAGACCCAGTACTTC.

This clone was counted a few times. The chain carries TRBV4-1 and TRBJ1-4; 8 bases fit TRBD1. The CDR3 has 17 amino acids. Unmatched junction bases numbered 11, after V lost 1 base and J lost 7 bases. CDR1 and CDR2 from the germline V gene are MGHRA and YSYEKL. This chain's CDR3 is CASSQGQGKEISEKLFF. Written as DNA, the CDR3 is TGCGCCAGCAGCCAAGGACAGGGGAAGGAAATAAGTGAAAAACTGTTTTTT.

The J gene is TRBJ1-2, the V gene TRBV7-3; 8 nucleotides line up with TRBD1. CDR1 and CDR2 from the germline V gene are SGHTA and FQGTGA. Trimming removed 5 bases from V and 8 bases from J; junction bases left unmatched: 13. This CDR3 is 15 amino acids long. CDR3 loop: CASSPLGQGATGYTF. CDR3 bases: TGTGCCAGCAGCCCCCTGGGGCAGGGGGCAACGGGCTACACCTTC.

The chain is built from TRBV2 and TRBJ2-5; TRBD1 matches at 8 bases. The V segment lost 9 bases and the J segment 4 bases; nucleotides outside the gene matches: 7. The CDR3 is 13 amino acids. Germline values: CDR1 SNHLY, CDR2 FYNNEI. The CDR3 here is CASFYQGAETQYF. DNA for the CDR3: TGTGCCAGTTTTTACCAGGGGGCAGAGACCCAGTACTTC.

The gene calls are TRBV15 and TRBJ1-3; D is perhaps TRBD1 (6 bases). This CDR3 contains 16 residues. V lost 0 bases and J lost 0, with 9 bases in between. Germline CDR1 LNHNV, CDR2 YYDKDF (reference sequence). For the CDR3, the DNA is TGTGCCACCAGCAGAGAGGACAGCATCTCTGGAAACACCATATATTTT. This encodes CATSREDSISGNTIYF. The whole variable domain, remainder taken from reference TRBV15 and TRBJ1-3, is DAMVIQNPRYQVTQFGKPVTLSCSQTLNHNVMYWYQQKSSQAPKLLFHYYDKDFNNEADTPDNFQSRRPNTSFCFLDIRSPGLGDTAMYLCATSREDSISGNTIYFGEGSWLTVV.

In its sample, this clone was seen once. The gene calls are TRBV2 and TRBJ2-3; 7 nucleotides align to TRBD1. Unmatched junction bases numbered 13, after V lost 3 bases and J lost 7 bases. The germline CDR1 and CDR2 sequences are SNHLY and FYNNEI. CDR3 length equals 16 residues. The CDR3 coding sequence is TGTGCCAGCAGTGAGATGGGGCACAGGGGAGTGAATACGCAGTATTTT. Encoded protein: CASSEMGHRGVNTQYF.

A few counts support this clone. V usage is TRBV5-4 and J usage is TRBJ2-7; 12 nucleotides align to TRBD2. The CDR3 totals 15 residues. The germline CDR1 and CDR2 sequences are SGHNT and YYREEE (reference sequence). Trimming removed 4 bases from V and 5 bases from J; junction bases left unmatched: 7. The CDR3 reads CASSLRTSGKDEQYF. Here the CDR3 DNA reads TGTGCCAGCAGCCTAAGGACTAGCGGGAAGGACGAGCAGTACTTC.

This chain joins TRBV19 and TRBJ2-3; D gene uncertain. The CDR3 loop spans 12 amino acids. Germline CDR1 is LNHDA and CDR2 is SQIVND (reference sequence). Trimming shortened V by 1 base and J by 5 bases, and 4 bases separated the two germline ends. As DNA, the CDR3 is TGTGCCAGTAGTATAGTTAAAGATACGCAGTATTTT. This encodes CASSIVKDTQYF.

This chain connects TRBV7-6 to TRBJ2-2, with no clear D. This CDR3 contains 13 residues. V lost 6 bases and J lost 1, with 6 bases in between. Germline loops: CDR1 SGHVS, CDR2 FNYEAQ. The CDR3 DNA follows: TGTGCCAGCAGTTCCAGGAACACCGGGGAGCTGTTTTTT. It codes for CASSSRNTGELFF.

This clone came up a few times. This chain connects TRBV5-1 to TRBJ2-1; 8 nucleotides agree with TRBD2. This CDR3 is 13 amino acids long. Germline trimming cut 1 base from V and 7 bases from J; bases unmatched to any gene: 1. Germline V gene sequence: CDR1 SGHRS, CDR2 YFSETQ. The CDR3: CASSLREGNEQFF. Written as DNA, the CDR3 is TGCGCCAGCAGCTTGCGGGAGGGAAATGAGCAGTTCTTC.